The rows below give T cell receptor beta chains drawn from one sample of a study of shared clonotypes between healthy human individuals. The table came from immunoSEQ multiplex PCR; TCRdb's copy has only in-frame clones and leaves some out. The data show 2,500,000 or so clones, approximately 94% seen once. The sequenced sample consisted of naive CD4+ T cells from PBMCs. The receptors were sampled from a young man in good health. Some clones in this sample may be carry-over from other donors' samples. The conserved cysteine and the conserved F or W are not part of the CDR3 here. Fields, in order: V gene, J gene, CDR3 protein.

v_call: TRBV28
j_call: TRBJ2-1
cdr3_aa: ASSPPNRGGGEQF

v_call: TRBV9
j_call: TRBJ1-3
cdr3_aa: ASSVVPSRASGNTIY

v_call: TRBV19
j_call: TRBJ1-5
cdr3_aa: ASSWQVDQPQH

v_call: TRBV2
j_call: TRBJ2-7
cdr3_aa: ASKDRGRMYEQY

v_call: TRBV29-1
j_call: TRBJ2-1
cdr3_aa: SVYGTGYNEQF

v_call: TRBV5-1
j_call: TRBJ1-2
cdr3_aa: ASSLDSYGYT

v_call: TRBV29-1
j_call: TRBJ2-3
cdr3_aa: SVDSLAASTDTQY

v_call: TRBV7-9
j_call: TRBJ1-1
cdr3_aa: ASSPNRAPEAF

v_call: TRBV29-1
j_call: TRBJ2-1
cdr3_aa: SAVDRGPYNEQF

v_call: TRBV7-9
j_call: TRBJ1-1
cdr3_aa: ASSLPSPGQGVTEAF

v_call: TRBV5-1
j_call: TRBJ2-7
cdr3_aa: ASSLGLAGVYEQY

v_call: TRBV6-5
j_call: TRBJ1-1
cdr3_aa: ASSKKTGLNTEAF

v_call: TRBV11-1
j_call: TRBJ1-1
cdr3_aa: ASSFRVNTEAF

v_call: TRBV14
j_call: TRBJ2-7
cdr3_aa: ASSRQQGETYEQY

v_call: TRBV19
j_call: TRBJ2-2
cdr3_aa: AAADRGLGGGELF

v_call: TRBV6-5
j_call: TRBJ2-7
cdr3_aa: ASSYRAGGMYEQY

v_call: TRBV10-2
j_call: TRBJ2-2
cdr3_aa: ASGSRGDPTTGELF

v_call: TRBV7-2
j_call: TRBJ2-6
cdr3_aa: ASSSGGTFPGGANVLT

v_call: TRBV2
j_call: TRBJ2-3
cdr3_aa: ASLMDRGSTDTQY

v_call: TRBV19
j_call: TRBJ2-1
cdr3_aa: ASSRPGDRALGEQF

v_call: TRBV19
j_call: TRBJ1-2
cdr3_aa: ASSLHLLDRGRGYGYT

v_call: TRBV5-4
j_call: TRBJ2-7
cdr3_aa: ASSSRGATEQY

v_call: TRBV7-3
j_call: TRBJ1-5
cdr3_aa: ASSSTGNQPQH

v_call: TRBV5-4
j_call: TRBJ2-7
cdr3_aa: ASSFGRTEKKYEQY

v_call: TRBV15
j_call: TRBJ2-2
cdr3_aa: ATSRDHGGSGSRTGELF

v_call: TRBV28
j_call: TRBJ1-3
cdr3_aa: ASSKGQAYTIY

v_call: TRBV29-1
j_call: TRBJ2-6
cdr3_aa: SVGEYSGANVLT

v_call: TRBV5-1
j_call: TRBJ2-7
cdr3_aa: ASSFPRPGNEQY

v_call: TRBV6-1
j_call: TRBJ2-7
cdr3_aa: ASSDLGPYEQY

v_call: TRBV27
j_call: TRBJ1-1
cdr3_aa: ASSLLASNTEAF

v_call: TRBV9
j_call: TRBJ1-5
cdr3_aa: ASSATPDPYGNQPQH

v_call: TRBV7-9
j_call: TRBJ1-5
cdr3_aa: ASSGAGDQPQH

v_call: TRBV11-2
j_call: TRBJ2-2
cdr3_aa: ASSRNRDSNTGELF

v_call: TRBV28
j_call: TRBJ1-5
cdr3_aa: ASSLFRAQRNQPQH

v_call: TRBV13
j_call: TRBJ2-2
cdr3_aa: ASSFSPFGGNTGELF

v_call: TRBV2
j_call: TRBJ2-2
cdr3_aa: AIAGDTGELF

v_call: TRBV6-1
j_call: TRBJ1-6
cdr3_aa: ASSETTYNSPLH

v_call: TRBV5-1
j_call: TRBJ2-7
cdr3_aa: ASSPAVWGVGYEQY

v_call: TRBV2
j_call: TRBJ1-3
cdr3_aa: ASTGSHTIY

v_call: TRBV7-9
j_call: TRBJ1-2
cdr3_aa: ASSYSDRAGYT

v_call: TRBV21-1
j_call: TRBJ2-1
cdr3_aa: ASSKSEREGPYNEQF

v_call: TRBV7-2
j_call: TRBJ2-2
cdr3_aa: ASSLGWSQNTGELF

v_call: TRBV7-3
j_call: TRBJ2-1
cdr3_aa: ASSPSGSSNEQF

v_call: TRBV28
j_call: TRBJ2-2
cdr3_aa: ASSWDTGELF

v_call: TRBV7-3
j_call: TRBJ2-1
cdr3_aa: ASSRGTSGGNNEQF

v_call: TRBV5-4
j_call: TRBJ2-2
cdr3_aa: ASSFPLNTGELF

v_call: TRBV4-3
j_call: TRBJ1-3
cdr3_aa: ASSQADSSGNTIY

v_call: TRBV27
j_call: TRBJ1-5
cdr3_aa: ASSLSPQGRNQPQH